The rows below give T cell receptor beta chains drawn from one sample of a study of OX40 agonist ivuxolimab in advanced cancers. Assay used: immunoSEQ multiplex PCR; TCRdb lists only in-frame clones, some missing. The sample yields 96,000 or so clones, 84% seen once. Sequencing was performed on CD4+ or CD8+ T cells sorted from blood, taken in a trial of the OX40 agonist ivuxolimab. The receptors shown here come from an adult with an advanced solid tumor such as melanoma, head and neck, liver or kidney cancer. CDR3s leave out the opening cysteine and the closing phenylalanine or tryptophan.

V	J	CDR3
TRBV10-2	TRBJ1-2	ASSEGLGVYGYT
TRBV2	TRBJ1-1	ASSVTEAF
TRBV27	TRBJ2-5	ASSPPGLEVTETQY
TRBV7-9	TRBJ1-1	ASSFTGEAF
TRBV2	TRBJ2-7	ASKRESAETYEQY
TRBV6-5	TRBJ1-4	ARLQGAEEKLF
TRBV6-1	TRBJ1-2	ASSEGPPANYGYT
TRBV19	TRBJ2-5	ASSPSDPGSETQY
TRBV7-2	TRBJ1-5	ASSFAGPGNQPQH
TRBV30	TRBJ1-1	AWSVGLNTEAF
TRBV7-2	TRBJ2-1	ASSFTQRGGYEQF
TRBV5-8	TRBJ1-2	ASSPTIRTGKV
TRBV7-8	TRBJ1-1	ASSSRDRTEAF
TRBV4-2	TRBJ2-1	ASSQGGNNEQF
TRBV9	TRBJ1-3	ASSPNRAGNTIY
TRBV27	TRBJ2-2	ASSSAGANGELF
TRBV9	TRBJ2-3	ASSFSGGAVDTQY
TRBV27	TRBJ2-6	ASTPTVRLSGANVLT
TRBV7-3	TRBJ1-2	ASSPGQGKFGYT
TRBV29-1	TRBJ2-1	SSTRDLTYNEQF
TRBV14	TRBJ1-4	ASSLTLQGVGEKLF
TRBV18	TRBJ1-2	ASSIEDSYGYT
TRBV2	NA	ASREQVAYEQY
TRBV29-1	TRBJ1-1	SVRVLNTEAF
TRBV5-1	TRBJ1-1	ASSLDAEAF
TRBV19	TRBJ2-6	ASSIRRTGGSSGANVLT
TRBV7-9	TRBJ2-7	ASSLERGLSYEQY
TRBV27	TRBJ2-3	ASSDGTFTDTQY
TRBV2	TRBJ1-1	ASNQGSTEAF
TRBV5-4	TRBJ2-7	ASSLVGTYEQY
TRBV6-5	TRBJ1-2	ASSYIGRSYGYT
TRBV5-4	TRBJ2-2	ASRADRLGELF
TRBV29-1	TRBJ2-4	SAFTPGQAPN
TRBV7-9	TRBJ1-2	ASSPQGGGYT
TRBV5-4	TRBJ2-3	ASSSGLAGYQDTQY
TRBV15	TRBJ2-5	ATSRATGTGLQETQY
TRBV7-9	TRBJ1-4	ASGTEGPGEKLF
TRBV30	TRBJ1-2	AWSSDIFAGYT
TRBV29-1	TRBJ2-5	SVHRGRETQY
TRBV9	TRBJ1-5	ASSVGGGENQPQH
TRBV19	TRBJ1-3	ASSRETAPGNTIY
TRBV7-3	TRBJ2-3	ASSQTGTLGGTQY
TRBV7-9	TRBJ2-1	ASTRRQGSANNEQF
TRBV7-8	TRBJ2-1	ASSPGTSGYNEQF
TRBV5-1	TRBJ1-2	ASSEPGQGGYGYT
TRBV5-1	TRBJ2-7	ASSLDGGGVLEQY
TRBV4-1	TRBJ2-7	ASSQDKRRDYEQY
TRBV19	TRBJ1-5	ASSSGGASNQPQH
TRBV2	TRBJ2-3	ALGWGNTDTQY
TRBV29-1	TRBJ1-2	SVGTGSSYGYT
TRBV10-3	TRBJ2-3	AISEMGKAGADTQY
TRBV4-2	TRBJ1-4	ASSQGWDSSNEKLF
TRBV18	TRBJ2-1	ASSQQGSYNEQF
TRBV19	TRBJ2-1	ASSSGGTDNEQF
TRBV7-2	TRBJ2-3	ASLAGGPMNTQY
TRBV6-4	TRBJ2-6	ASSDSTSGSGANVLT
TRBV9	TRBJ2-2	ASSVEAGANTGELF
TRBV7-2	TRBJ1-2	ASSARDMYGYT
TRBV5-3	TRBJ2-1	ARSKFLWSSYNEQF
TRBV27	TRBJ1-2	ASSPADGYT